This T cell receptor (beta chain) emerged from a study of vaccination and CD4 T cells after COVID-19. In the case of this clonotype: No antigen is known for it.

An Oncomine TCR Beta short-read assay was used to sequence the DNA from cultured CD4+ T cells. TCRdb reprocessed the PCR reads with MiXCR, giving one entry per CDR3 protein. The profile shows tens of thousands of distinct CDR3 sequences, 43% of them singletons. Germline V gene sequence: CDR1 MNHEY, CDR2 SVGAGI. This CDR3 has 13 amino acids. Trimming shortened V by 0 bases and J by 1 base, and 3 bases separated the two germline ends. Time point: late sampling 161 to 241 days after vaccination in a few convalescent patients. Treatment in this sample: approximately nine-day PBMC culture with coronavirus spike peptide pools or control peptides (ViraFEST assay). ViraFEST stimulated the growth of antigen-specific T cells using peptide pools and subsequently profiled their TCRs by sequencing.

The rearrangement links TRBV6-5 to TRBJ1-1; D remains ambiguous. The receptor was isolated from a human donor who had recovered from COVID-19. The starting material was CD4+ T cells from blood, cultured in vitro, obtained about 7 months after SARS-CoV-2 vaccination. The CDR3 DNA sequence: TGTGCCAGCAGTTACTCCCAGAACACTGAAGCTTTCTTT. It codes for CASSYSQNTEAFF.